Following are 27 T cell receptor beta chains from one sample sequenced in a study of blood T cell repertoires in COVID-19. Assay: immunoSEQ multiplex PCR; the TCRdb copy retains only in-frame clones and omits some. The sample records 150,000 to 200,000 clones, about 84% being singletons. Sequenced sample: PBMCs or T cells enriched from blood (not recorded which). These receptors all stem from a woman in her thirties or forties with acute COVID-19.

The rearrangement uses TRBV12-5 and TRBJ2-5; D unclear. Trimming stripped 1 base from V and 2 bases from J, with 8 bases between. CDR3 size: 14 residues. Germline CDR1 and CDR2: LGHNT and FRNRAP. Here the CDR3 reads CASGLGNQQETQYF. The CDR3 region has the DNA TGTGCTAGTGGTTTGGGAAACCAGCAAGAGACCCAGTACTTC.

The chain carries TRBV29-1 and TRBJ1-1; TRBD1 is a possible D gene (6 bases). In germline, CDR1 is SQVTM, CDR2 ANQGSEA. CDR3 size: 11 residues. V dropped 7 bases and J dropped 7 bases, with 13 bases sitting between them. The DNA of the CDR3 is TGCAGCGCGTCGGACAGTCATGAAGCTTTCTTT. Protein sequence: CSASDSHEAFF.

V is TRBV28 and J is TRBJ2-1, with D possibly TRBD2 on 6 matching bases. Germline lookup yields CDR1 MDHEN and CDR2 SYDVKM. CDR3 length: 14 amino acids. V was shortened by 5 bases and J by 7 bases, with 15 bases between the two germline ends. The CDR3 DNA is TGTGCCAGCAGTAGGGACTCGGTAGTGAATGAGCAGTTCTTC. Protein sequence: CASSRDSVVNEQFF. Drawing the rest from reference TRBV28 and TRBJ2-1, the complete variable domain is DVKVTQSSRYLVKRTGEKVFLECVQDMDHENMFWYRQDPGLGLRLIYFSYDVKMKEKGDIPEGYSVSREKKERFSLILESASTNQTSMYLCASSRDSVVNEQFFGPGTRLTVL.

The genes are TRBV6-5 and TRBJ2-7, with TRBD1 matching 9 bases. J lost 6 bases, V lost 6 bases, and 6 bases had no gene match. CDR1 and CDR2 from the germline V gene are MNHEY and SVGAGI. The length of the CDR3 is 13 residues. The chain's CDR3 is CASRAGQGGEQYF. DNA of the CDR3: TGTGCCAGCAGAGCGGGACAGGGCGGCGAGCAGTACTTC.

The chain employs TRBV11-3 and TRBJ2-5, with 12 nucleotides matching TRBD2. Trimming removed 1 base from V and 7 bases from J; junction bases left unmatched: 1. Germline CDR1 and CDR2: SGHNT and YENEEA. The CDR3 has 14 amino acids. The CDR3 nucleotides read TGTGCCAGCAGCTTAGGGACTAGCGGGATGACCCAGTACTTC. Protein sequence: CASSLGTSGMTQYF.

The V gene is TRBV6-5, the J gene TRBJ2-7; 8 bases line up with TRBD2. The CDR3 covers 14 residues. The V gene end was trimmed by 6 bases and the J gene end by 5 bases; junction bases not matched to a gene: 9. In germline, CDR1 is MNHEY, CDR2 SVGAGI. The CDR3 region has the DNA TGTGCCAGCAGGTCGGGAGGAGCGGGAGACGAGCAGTACGTC. Its protein product is CASRSGGAGDEQYV.

CDR3 in DNA: TGTGCCAGCAGCTTTTCACCTCTCAGGTTCAATGAGCAGTTCTTC. Its protein product is CASSFSPLRFNEQFF. The genes are TRBV7-2 and TRBJ2-1; unclear D gene. The germline V gene encodes CDR1 SGHTA and CDR2 FQGNSA. The CDR3 extends over 15 amino acids. V shed 3 bases and J shed 6 bases, with 15 bases lying between them.

This clone was seen only a few times. The chain couples TRBV9 to TRBJ2-1; 7 nucleotides match TRBD2. The CDR3 covers 17 residues. Germline trimming cut 4 bases from V and 2 bases from J; bases unmatched to any gene: 12. Per germline, CDR1 SGDLS and CDR2 YYNGEE. The CDR3 bases are TGTGCCAGCAGCACTAGCACGACTGGACTAGCCTACAATGAGCAGTTCTTC. Translation: CASSTSTTGLAYNEQFF.

With regard to this clone: This sample includes further DNA sequences coding for the same CDR3. V gene TRBV30 combines with J gene TRBJ2-3; 14 nucleotides align to TRBD2. Germline CDR1 reads GTSNPN; CDR2 reads SVGIG (reference sequence). The CDR3 totals 15 residues. V lost 5 bases to trimming and J lost 5 bases; unmatched junction nucleotides: 6. CDR3 region: CAWRRGLAGGDTQYF. Here the CDR3 DNA reads TGTGCCTGGCGGAGAGGACTAGCGGGAGGAGATACGCAGTATTTT. The full variable domain, its missing parts supplied by reference TRBV30 and TRBJ2-3, is SQTIHQWPATLVQPVGSPLSLECTVEGTSNPNLYWYRQAAGRGLQLLFYSVGIGQISSEVPQNLSASRPQDRQFILSSKKLLLSDSGFYLCAWRRGLAGGDTQYFGPGTRLTVL.

In this sample, this clone turned up a few times. CDR3 sequence: CSAPLGGSIRETQYF. The CDR3 region has the DNA TGCAGCGCCCCTTTGGGCGGGAGTATAAGGGAGACCCAGTACTTC. The J gene is TRBJ2-5, the V gene TRBV29-1, with 7 bases identical to TRBD2. The germline V gene encodes CDR1 SQVTM and CDR2 ANQGSEA. The CDR3 sequence is 15 residues long. Trimming took 7 bases from V and 5 from J; bases not matched to a gene: 16.

The J gene is TRBJ2-3, the V gene TRBV5-1; TRBD1 agrees at 10 bases. CDR1 is SGHRS, CDR2 YFSETQ, per germline. This CDR3 has 15 amino acids. The trim removed 3 bases at V and 3 bases at J, leaving 4 bases unmatched. The CDR3 bases are TGCGCCAGCAGCTCCGGACAGGGGGATACAGATACGCAGTATTTT. Amino acids: CASSSGQGDTDTQYF. Filled out from reference TRBV5-1 and TRBJ2-3, the complete variable domain reads KAGVTQTPRYLIKTRGQQVTLSCSPISGHRSVSWYQQTPGQGLQFLFEYFSETQRNKGNFPGRFSGRQFSNSRSEMNVSTLELGDSALYLCASSSGQGDTDTQYFGPGTRLTVL.

The chain links TRBV7-6 to TRBJ2-7; 12 bases line up with TRBD2. Germline V lookup: CDR1 SGHVS, CDR2 FNYEAQ. The CDR3 is 14 residues long. The trim removed 3 bases at V and 5 bases at J, leaving 2 bases unmatched. In nucleotides, the CDR3 is TGTGCCAGCAGCTTTCGACTAGCGGGGGACGAGCAGTACGTC. This encodes CASSFRLAGDEQYV.

This chain joins TRBV9 and TRBJ1-6; D is perhaps TRBD1 (5 bases). With 3 bases removed from V and 9 bases from J, the gap between germline ends came to 10 bases. The germline V gene encodes CDR1 SGDLS and CDR2 YYNGEE. The CDR3 is 13 residues long. The CDR3 spells CASSADISSPLHF. In DNA form, the CDR3 reads TGTGCCAGCAGCGCGGACATTTCTTCACCCCTCCACTTT.

This chain connects TRBV6-5 to TRBJ2-1, with 9 bases aligning to TRBD1. The germline V gene encodes CDR1 MNHEY and CDR2 SVGAGI. The CDR3 sequence is 12 residues long. The V gene end was trimmed by 10 bases and the J gene end by 10 bases; junction bases not matched to a gene: 8. CDR3 protein: CAITTGGGEQFF. Written as DNA, the CDR3 is TGTGCCATCACAACAGGGGGCGGGGAGCAGTTCTTC.

This clone was observed a single time. V usage is TRBV7-9 and J usage is TRBJ2-3; 12 bases agree with TRBD2. CDR1 is SEHNR, CDR2 FQNEAQ, per germline (reference sequence). With V trimmed by 5 bases and J by 3 bases, 3 bases remained unmatched. The CDR3 runs 15 residues. In DNA, the CDR3 is TGTGCCAGCAGCCTACTAGCGGGAGGAACAGATACGCAGTATTTT. This codes for CASSLLAGGTDTQYF.

V and J are TRBV5-1 and TRBJ2-3, with 8 bases aligning to TRBD2. Germline V gene sequence: CDR1 SGHRS, CDR2 YFSETQ. This CDR3 region has 13 residues. J gave up 4 bases and V 4 bases, and 2 bases lay outside the gene matches. Written as DNA, the CDR3 is TGCGCCAGCAGCATGACTAGCGCAGATACGCAGTATTTT. Its translation: CASSMTSADTQYF.

The chain recombines TRBV6-1 with TRBJ1-4; no clear D gene. CDR1 is MNHNS and CDR2 is SASEGT in the germline V gene. Between the trimmed V and J ends, which lost 1 base and 10 bases, there was a span of 13 bases. This CDR3 spans 14 amino acids. CDR3 loop: CASSEDVPRSKLFF. CDR3 nucleotides: TGTGCCAGCAGTGAAGATGTGCCCCGGTCAAAACTGTTTTTT.

The V call is TRBV6-2 or TRBV6-3, the J call TRBJ2-7; 8 nucleotides align to TRBD2. Germline loops: CDR1 MNHEY, CDR2 SVGEGT. V gave up 4 bases and J gave up 2 bases; unmatched junction bases: 10. The length of the CDR3 is 16 residues. CDR3 bases: TGTGCCAGCAGTTTTGACACTAGCGGACCCACCTACGAGCAGTACTTC. Translating it yields CASSFDTSGPTYEQYF.

This sequence joins TRBV19 and TRBJ1-1; maybe TRBD1 (5 bases). Per germline, CDR1 LNHDA and CDR2 SQIVND (reference sequence). Trimming removed 2 bases from V and 5 bases from J, with 12 bases in between. This CDR3 is built from 14 residues. The CDR3 DNA is TGTGCCAGTAGTATATACCAGGGTTGGACTGAAGCTTTCTTT. This sequence encodes CASSIYQGWTEAFF.

CDR3 protein: CAISEGGLNQPQHF. The CDR3 region has the DNA TGTGCCATCAGTGAGGGGGGCCTCAATCAGCCCCAGCATTTT. V is TRBV10-3 and J is TRBJ1-5, with D possibly being TRBD1 (6 bases). V was trimmed by 2 bases and J by 3 bases, leaving 8 bases between them. From germline, CDR1 is ENHRY and CDR2 SYGVKD. The CDR3 contains 14 residues.

The chain links TRBV11-2 to TRBJ2-1; TRBD1 is a possible D gene (6 bases). The CDR3 runs 14 residues. In germline, CDR1 is SGHAT, CDR2 FQNNGV. The V gene lost 4 bases and the J gene lost 3 bases, with 10 bases spanning the gap. CDR3 nucleotide sequence: TGTGCCAGCAGCTCCGCCAGGGGCTACAATGAGCAGTTCTTC. Its protein product is CASSSARGYNEQFF. Full variable domain (outside the CDR3, taken from reference TRBV11-2 and TRBJ2-1): EAGVAQSPRYKIIEKRQSVAFWCNPISGHATLYWYQQILGQGPKLLIQFQNNGVVDDSQLPKDRFSAERLKGVDSTLKIQPAKLEDSAVYLCASSSARGYNEQFFGPGTRLTVL.

This rearrangement joins TRBV30 to TRBJ1-1; tentative D call: TRBD1 (5 bases). The CDR3 is 11 residues long. The germline V gene has CDR1 GTSNPN and CDR2 SVGIG (reference sequence). This chain's CDR3 is CAEDGGGEAFF. The CDR3 DNA follows: TGTGCAGAGGATGGGGGGGGTGAAGCTTTCTTT. The variable domain in full, with the rest retrieved from reference TRBV30 and TRBJ1-1, is SQTIHQWPATLVQPVGSPLSLECTVEGTSNPNLYWYRQAAGRGLQLLFYSVGIGQISSEVPQNLSASRPQDRQFILSSKKLLLSDSGFYLCAEDGGGEAFFGQGTRLTVV.

This clone was counted once. The J gene is TRBJ2-7, the V gene TRBV6-5, with 7 bases matching TRBD1. The V segment lost 6 bases and the J segment 0 bases; nucleotides outside the gene matches: 8. This CDR3 comprises 15 residues. Germline V gene lookup returns CDR1 MNHEY and CDR2 SVGAGI. The CDR3 sequence is CASRGTVRSSYEQYV. CDR3 DNA sequence: TGTGCCAGCAGGGGGACAGTCCGGAGCTCCTACGAGCAGTACGTC.

The V call is TRBV25-1, the J call TRBJ2-7; possibly TRBD1 for D (5 bases). The CDR3 totals 13 residues. The V gene lost 8 bases and the J gene lost 6 bases, with 17 bases spanning the gap. Germline assignment: CDR1 MGHDK and CDR2 SYGVNS. CDR3 sequence reads: CASAAGARVEQYF. The CDR3 DNA reads as TGTGCCAGCGCCGCTGGGGCGAGAGTCGAGCAGTACTTC.

This chain links TRBV6-1 with TRBJ2-5; 8 bases match TRBD1. J gave up 5 bases and V 1 base, and 6 bases lay outside the gene matches. Germline V gene lookup returns CDR1 MNHNS and CDR2 SASEGT. The CDR3 runs to 15 residues. The CDR3 protein is CASSEVRTGLETQYF. The CDR3 DNA is TGTGCCAGCAGTGAAGTCCGGACAGGGCTCGAGACCCAGTACTTC.

The chain joins TRBV6-5 to TRBJ2-3; 7 positions match TRBD2. The length of the CDR3 is 14 residues. J gave up 2 bases and V 2 bases, and 1 base lay outside the gene matches. Germline CDR1 reads MNHEY; CDR2 reads SVGAGI. The CDR3 loop reads CASSYAGVTDTQYF. In nucleotides, the CDR3 is TGTGCCAGCAGTTACGCGGGAGTCACAGATACGCAGTATTTT.

The rearrangement links TRBV5-6 to TRBJ2-1, with D possibly matching TRBD1 (5 bases). CDR3 length equals 12 residues. The germline V gene has CDR1 SGHDT and CDR2 YYEEEE. Trimming stripped 9 bases from V and 4 bases from J, with 11 bases between. The CDR3 sequence: CATRTGYNEQFF. CDR3 nucleotide sequence: TGTGCCACCCGAACAGGTTACAATGAGCAGTTCTTC. Together with reference TRBV5-6 and TRBJ2-1, the CDR3 gives the full variable domain: DAGVTQSPTHLIKTRGQQVTLRCSPKSGHDTVSWYQQALGQGPQFIFQYYEEEERQRGNFPDRFSGHQFPNYSSELNVNALLLGDSALYLCATRTGYNEQFFGPGTRLTVL.